The next 3 T cell receptor beta chains were all read from a single sample in a study of blood T cells in healthy people across ages. The authors ran a second PCR of 7 to 11 cycles using a sample-barcoded 5' primer and a J-beta primer mix. MiXCR, run by TCRdb on the 5' RACE reads, gives a single entry per CDR3 protein. This table has 780,000 or so distinct CDR3 sequences, 20% to 30% appearing once. These data also featured in a second study, about T cells of mothers and their children.

Sequences were obtained from blood. Receptor source: a boy between 10 and 17 years old in good health.

The rearrangement links TRBV20-1 to TRBJ2-7; maybe TRBD2 (6 bases). Trimming pared 3 bases from V and 0 bases from J, leaving 9 bases between. This CDR3 is built from 13 residues. Germline assignment: CDR1 DFQATT and CDR2 SNEGSKA (reference sequence). This CDR3 is CSARDYISYEQYF. Here the CDR3 DNA reads TGCAGTGCTAGGGACTACATCTCCTACGAGCAGTACTTC.

V is TRBV29-1 and J is TRBJ2-5, with 9 bases aligning to TRBD2. Germline lookup yields CDR1 SQVTM and CDR2 ANQGSEA. This CDR3 has 14 amino acids. Losses at the gene ends were 4 bases for V and 0 bases for J; bases not matched to a gene: 3. CDR3 loop: CSVVVAGDQETQYF. Written as DNA, the CDR3 is TGCAGCGTTGTGGTAGCGGGGGACCAAGAGACCCAGTACTTC. The complete variable domain, with remaining parts taken from reference TRBV29-1 and TRBJ2-5, reads SAVISQKPSRDICQRGTSLTIQCQVDSQVTMMFWYRQQPGQSLTLIATANQGSEATYESGFVIDKFPISRPNLTFSTLTVSNMSPEDSSIYLCSVVVAGDQETQYFGPGTRLLVL.

This clonotype has just a few counts. At one of its ends the junction is not consistent with the germline gene, which may arise from a read error. The chain carries TRBV2 and TRBJ2-5; 8 bases match TRBD1. TRBJ2-1 explains the end of the DNA better; the J call may be wrong. The germline CDR1 and CDR2 sequences are SNHLY and FYNNEI. The CDR3 has 13 amino acids. In nucleotides, the CDR3 is TGTGCCAGCAGGACAGGGGCCCACAATGAACAGTTCTTC. Translating it yields CASRTGAHNEQFF.